One sample yielded the 21 T cell receptor beta chains listed below, sequenced in a study of blood T cell repertoires in COVID-19. Assay: immunoSEQ multiplex PCR; the TCRdb copy retains only in-frame clones and omits some. The sample records roughly 120,000 clones, 75% to 90% being singletons. The sequenced sample consisted of peripheral blood. The source of these receptors is a woman aged 70-85 years with acute or convalescent COVID-19.

This chain uses TRBV15 with TRBJ1-1; 7 bases are shared with TRBD1. The CDR3 runs 16 residues. The V segment lost 3 bases and the J segment 0 bases; nucleotides outside the gene matches: 7. Germline V lookup: CDR1 LNHNV, CDR2 YYDKDF (reference sequence). The CDR3 here is CATSSATGTVNTEAFF. As DNA, the CDR3 is TGTGCCACCAGCAGCGCCACCGGGACAGTGAACACTGAAGCTTTCTTT.

V gene TRBV4-2 combines with J gene TRBJ2-7; a weak D match, TRBD1 (6 bases). V was cut by 0 bases and J by 3 bases, with 12 bases left in between. The CDR3 is 15 amino acids. Germline V gives CDR1 LGHNA, CDR2 YNFKEQ. The CDR3 reads CASSQDMGHYYEQYF. The CDR3 coding sequence is TGTGCCAGCAGCCAAGATATGGGACACTACTACGAGCAGTACTTC.

The rearrangement uses TRBV5-1 and TRBJ2-5, with D perhaps TRBD1 (5 bases). Trimming shortened V by 4 bases and J by 0 bases, and 13 bases separated the two germline ends. Germline lookup yields CDR1 SGHRS and CDR2 YFSETQ. The CDR3 totals 15 residues. CDR3 protein: CASSKDMRYQETQYF. The CDR3 DNA reads TGCGCCAGCAGCAAGGACATGAGGTACCAAGAGACCCAGTACTTC.

The chain uses TRBV11-2 and TRBJ2-7; 8 nucleotides align to TRBD2. The CDR3 has 13 residues. With V trimmed by 10 bases and J by 4 bases, 9 bases remained unmatched. Per the germline V gene, CDR1 is SGHAT and CDR2 is FQNNGV. The CDR3 region is CATAGGGPYEQYF. CDR3 DNA sequence: TGTGCCACCGCGGGCGGGGGGCCTTACGAGCAGTACTTC. Full variable domain (rest looked up from reference TRBV11-2 and TRBJ2-7): EAGVAQSPRYKIIEKRQSVAFWCNPISGHATLYWYQQILGQGPKLLIQFQNNGVVDDSQLPKDRFSAERLKGVDSTLKIQPAKLEDSAVYLCATAGGGPYEQYFGPGTRLTVT.

The chain joins TRBV19 to TRBJ2-1, with 11 bases lining up with TRBD1. This CDR3 contains 16 residues. CDR1 is LNHDA and CDR2 is SQIVND in the germline V gene (reference sequence). The J segment lost 7 bases and the V segment lost 5 bases, leaving 10 bases of the junction unmatched. The chain's CDR3 is CASSPWTGGIGNEQFF. CDR3 coding DNA: TGTGCCAGTAGTCCGTGGACAGGGGGCATCGGGAATGAGCAGTTCTTC.

This chain uses TRBV27 with TRBJ1-1, with D possibly matching TRBD1 (5 bases). Germline V gene sequence: CDR1 MNHEY, CDR2 SMNVEV (reference sequence). The germline V and J ends were trimmed by 2 bases and 1 base, with 11 bases remaining between them. The CDR3 runs 15 residues. The CDR3 DNA sequence: TGTGCCAGCAGTTTACGGGGGACGAGGAACACTGAAGCTTTCTTT. It encodes CASSLRGTRNTEAFF.

This chain connects TRBV7-5 to TRBJ2-7; the table's D call TRBD2 went unverified against the DNA. TRBV7-5 is flagged as a pseudogene. The CDR3 contains 14 residues. This chain's CDR3 is CVRSFSRGGLEQYF. As DNA, the CDR3 is TGTGTCAGAAGTTTTAGTCGGGGGGGCCTCGAGCAGTACTTC.

V gene TRBV19 combines with J gene TRBJ1-6, with 8 bases lining up with TRBD1. Trimming took 5 bases from V and 8 from J; bases not matched to a gene: 11. Germline V CDR1 and CDR2: LNHDA, SQIVND (reference sequence). The CDR3 has 16 residues. The DNA for the CDR3 is TGTGCCAGTAGTCCGAGCGGCGGGACAGGAGATTCACCCCTCCACTTT. It translates to CASSPSGGTGDSPLHF.

J is TRBJ2-3 and V is TRBV7-9; TRBD1 agrees at 7 bases. The CDR3 loop spans 15 amino acids. V was pared by 3 bases and J by 1 base, with 4 bases of the junction left unmatched. CDR1 is SEHNR and CDR2 is FQNEAQ in the germline V gene (reference sequence). CDR3 in DNA: TGTGCCAGCAGCTTTTCCGGGACAGGCACAGATACGCAGTATTTT. As protein: CASSFSGTGTDTQYF.

This clone appeared a single time. The CDR3 loop reads CASPRDSKETQYF. The CDR3 DNA reads TGTGCCAGCCCCAGGGACAGTAAAGAGACCCAGTACTTC. This sequence joins TRBV9 and TRBJ2-5, with 7 positions matching TRBD1. The ends lost 7 bases at V and 3 bases at J; junction bases unmatched: 6. This CDR3 has 13 amino acids. The germline V gene encodes CDR1 SGDLS and CDR2 YYNGEE.

This sequence joins TRBV29-1 and TRBJ1-2; D possibly corresponds to TRBD1 (6 bases). Trimming pared 3 bases from V and 8 bases from J, leaving 13 bases between. This CDR3 has 12 residues. Germline CDR1 SQVTM, CDR2 ANQGSEA. The CDR3 reads CSVDPRGWGYTF. The CDR3 bases are TGCAGCGTTGACCCCAGGGGTTGGGGCTACACCTTC.

The chain is built from TRBV28 and TRBJ1-2, with D tentatively TRBD1 (5 bases). Between the trimmed V and J ends, which lost 8 bases and 7 bases, there was a span of 8 bases. Germline CDR1 MDHEN, CDR2 SYDVKM. The CDR3 contains 10 residues. The CDR3 reads CASGQVGYTF. CDR3 sequence (DNA): TGTGCCAGCGGACAAGTTGGCTACACCTTC.

The chain recombines TRBV11-2 with TRBJ2-1; a possible D gene is TRBD2 (5 bases). Trimming removed 5 bases at V and 7 bases at J, with 12 bases between. Germline lookup yields CDR1 SGHAT and CDR2 FQNNGV. This CDR3 region has 13 residues. The CDR3 nucleotides are TGTGCCAGCAGCCAAGATACGGGGAATGAGCAGTTCTTC. As protein: CASSQDTGNEQFF.

This clone was observed once. The chain has TRBV27 and TRBJ2-7; possible D gene TRBD2, 7 bases. The germline V gene encodes CDR1 MNHEY and CDR2 SMNVEV (reference sequence). This CDR3 comprises 13 residues. V gave up 4 bases and J gave up 7 bases, with 14 bases separating them. The CDR3 loop is CASSWGGLEEQYF. The CDR3, as DNA: TGTGCCAGCAGTTGGGGGGGGCTAGAGGAGCAGTACTTC.

The chain links TRBV6-6 to TRBJ2-7; weak D call: TRBD2 (7 bases). V lost 6 bases, J lost 0 bases, and 15 bases lay in between. The CDR3 runs to 15 residues. Per the germline V gene, CDR1 is MNHNY and CDR2 is SVGAGI (reference sequence). The CDR3 DNA reads as TGTGCCAGCAGCTCGTTTCGGGGGGCCTCCTACGAGCAGTACTTC. Its translation: CASSSFRGASYEQYF.

The chain is built from TRBV5-1 and TRBJ1-3, with D uncertain. The germline V gene encodes CDR1 SGHRS and CDR2 YFSETQ. Trimming left V 5 bases short and J 4 bases short, with 13 bases between. The CDR3 loop spans 14 amino acids. Here the CDR3 reads CASSSGQEGNTIYF. CDR3 bases: TGCGCCAGCAGTAGTGGGCAGGAAGGAAACACCATATATTTT. The complete variable domain, with remaining parts taken from reference TRBV5-1 and TRBJ1-3, reads KAGVTQTPRYLIKTRGQQVTLSCSPISGHRSVSWYQQTPGQGLQFLFEYFSETQRNKGNFPGRFSGRQFSNSRSEMNVSTLELGDSALYLCASSSGQEGNTIYFGEGSWLTVV.

CDR3 in amino acids: CASSSTDRDYGYTF. DNA for the CDR3: TGTGCCAGCTCATCAACGGACAGAGACTATGGCTACACCTTC. The chain couples TRBV18 to TRBJ1-2, with D perhaps matching TRBD1 (6 bases). The CDR3 covers 14 residues. The germline CDR1 and CDR2 sequences are KGHSH and LQKENI. Trimming cost V 5 bases and J 3 bases, with 13 bases left between them.

V gene TRBV5-1 combines with J gene TRBJ1-1; D remains unclear. The germline V and J ends were trimmed by 3 bases and 0 bases, with 15 bases remaining between them. Per germline, CDR1 SGHRS and CDR2 YFSETQ. The CDR3 is 16 amino acids. The CDR3 here is CASSSRETRMNTEAFF. CDR3 in DNA: TGCGCCAGCAGCTCTAGGGAGACAAGAATGAACACTGAAGCTTTCTTT. The entire variable domain, with the rest obtained from reference TRBV5-1 and TRBJ1-1, is as follows: KAGVTQTPRYLIKTRGQQVTLSCSPISGHRSVSWYQQTPGQGLQFLFEYFSETQRNKGNFPGRFSGRQFSNSRSEMNVSTLELGDSALYLCASSSRETRMNTEAFFGQGTRLTVV.

This clone showed up just once. The chain employs TRBV6-5 and TRBJ1-2; 7 bases map to TRBD1. The CDR3 has 13 amino acids. Germline values: CDR1 MNHEY, CDR2 SVGAGI. Trimming cost V 5 bases and J 8 bases; bases outside gene matches: 8. CDR3 coding DNA: TGTGCCAGCAGTCACGACAGGGCGCGCGGCTACACCTTC. This sequence encodes CASSHDRARGYTF.

The chain is built from TRBV3-1 (or the pseudogene TRBV3-2) and TRBJ1-1, with D possibly matching TRBD1 (5 bases). The germline V and J ends were trimmed by 5 bases and 5 bases, with 12 bases remaining between them. This CDR3 region has 13 residues. Germline V CDR1 and CDR2: LGHDT, YNNKEL (reference sequence). Written as DNA, the CDR3 is TGTGCCAGCAGCAAAGGGGAGGGAACTGAAGCTTTCTTT. Protein sequence: CASSKGEGTEAFF.

This clone was seen a single time. The rearrangement uses TRBV30 and TRBJ2-7, with D unclear. Trimming left V 3 bases short and J 4 bases short, with 7 bases between. The CDR3 is 11 amino acids. Germline V gene lookup returns CDR1 GTSNPN and CDR2 SVGIG (reference sequence). CDR3 sequence: CAWSLLYEQYF. In nucleotides, the CDR3 is TGTGCCTGGAGCCTCCTTTACGAGCAGTACTTC.